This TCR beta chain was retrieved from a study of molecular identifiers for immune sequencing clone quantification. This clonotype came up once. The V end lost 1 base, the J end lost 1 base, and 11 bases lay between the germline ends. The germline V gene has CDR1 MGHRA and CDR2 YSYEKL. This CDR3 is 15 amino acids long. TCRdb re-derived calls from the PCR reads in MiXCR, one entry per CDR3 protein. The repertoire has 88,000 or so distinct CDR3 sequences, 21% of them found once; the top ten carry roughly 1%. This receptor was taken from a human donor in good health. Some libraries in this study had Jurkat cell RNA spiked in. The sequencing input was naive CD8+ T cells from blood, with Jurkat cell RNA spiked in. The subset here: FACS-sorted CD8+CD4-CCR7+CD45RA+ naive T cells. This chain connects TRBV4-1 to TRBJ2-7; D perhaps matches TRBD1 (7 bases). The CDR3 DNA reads TGCGCCAGCAGCCAAGTTCCAGGGGGGTCCTACGAGCAGTACTTC. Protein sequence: CASSQVPGGSYEQYF.